The rows below give T cell receptor beta chains drawn from one sample of a study of T cells in Graves' hyperthyroidism and ophthalmopathy. TCRdb used MiXCR to reprocess the multiplex PCR reads, holding one entry per CDR3 protein. The sample yields under 300,000 distinct CDR3 sequences, around 25% seen once. The source material was blood. The receptors originated from a man aged 40-49 years with Graves' hyperthyroidism that later progressed to Graves' ophthalmopathy. Both conserved end residues are part of each CDR3. The order of the fields is V gene, D gene, CDR3 length, clone size, J gene, CDR3 protein, CDR3 DNA. D genes are given only for firm matches. Only part of the rows carry a size: once, few, many, or a class if the clone is expanded.

TRBV6-5	-	14	-	TRBJ2-7	CASSLLLASYEQYF	TGTGCCAGCAGTTTACTTCTAGCGAGCTACGAGCAGTACTTC
TRBV30	-	12	many	TRBJ1-2	CARKRGFYGYTF	TGTGCCCGGAAGAGGGGGTTCTATGGCTACACCTTC
TRBV6-5	-	13	many	TRBJ2-7	CASSPARQYEQYF	TGTGCCAGCAGTCCCGCCCGGCAATACGAGCAGTACTTC
TRBV9	-	13	-	TRBJ2-2	CASGPLGGWELFF	TGTGCCAGCGGCCCCTTAGGGGGTTGGGAGCTGTTTTTT
TRBV12-3/TRBV12-4	-	14	many	TRBJ2-4	CASSRGSFPHIQYF	TGTGCCAGCAGTCGAGGATCCTTCCCCCACATTCAGTACTTC
TRBV7-9	-	13	many	TRBJ2-5	CASSLEDRQTQYF	TGTGCCAGCAGCTTAGAAGACAGACAGACCCAGTACTTC
TRBV7-2	-	16	many	TRBJ1-3	CASSPTATATGNTIYF	TGTGCCAGCAGCCCGACGGCTACAGCTACTGGAAACACCATATATTTT
TRBV20-1	TRBD1	15	-	TRBJ2-7	CSATPPGQGTYEQYF	TGCAGTGCTACTCCACCGGGACAGGGTACGTACGAGCAGTACTTC
TRBV6-1	TRBD1	16	many	TRBJ1-2	CASSEEGAPPFYGYTF	TGTGCCAGCAGTGAGGAGGGGGCGCCGCCCTTTTATGGCTACACCTTC
TRBV18	TRBD1	15	many	TRBJ1-1	CASSRDSGPSTEAFF	TGTGCCAGCTCACGGGACAGTGGGCCGAGCACTGAAGCTTTCTTT
TRBV9	-	15	many	TRBJ1-1	CASSGRGSLNTEAFF	TGTGCCAGCAGCGGGCGGGGATCGTTGAACACTGAAGCTTTCTTT
TRBV6-2/TRBV6-3	-	13	-	TRBJ2-5	CASRDSTQETQYF	TGTGCCAGCCGAGACAGCACCCAAGAGACCCAGTACTTC
TRBV20-1	TRBD1	15	many	TRBJ2-7	CSASPPGQVAYEQYF	TGCAGTGCTTCTCCCCCGGGACAGGTAGCCTACGAGCAGTACTTC
TRBV15	TRBD2	15	-	TRBJ2-7	CATSATSGSLYEQYF	TGTGCCACCAGCGCGACTAGCGGGAGTCTTTACGAGCAGTACTTC
TRBV7-9	-	14	-	TRBJ1-5	CASSLEQNNQPQHF	TGTGCCAGCAGCTTAGAGCAAAACAATCAGCCCCAGCATTTT
TRBV24-1	TRBD2	12	many	TRBJ2-3	CATGGVTDTQYF	TGTGCCACCGGGGGGGTGACAGATACGCAGTATTTT
TRBV9	TRBD2	15	-	TRBJ2-7	CASSSSGSSTGEQYF	TGTGCCAGCAGCTCTAGCGGGAGTTCGACTGGCGAGCAGTACTTC
TRBV28	TRBD1	15	-	TRBJ2-7	CASSLLWTGGYEQYF	TGCGCCAGCAGTTTACTATGGACAGGAGGCTACGAGCAGTACTTC